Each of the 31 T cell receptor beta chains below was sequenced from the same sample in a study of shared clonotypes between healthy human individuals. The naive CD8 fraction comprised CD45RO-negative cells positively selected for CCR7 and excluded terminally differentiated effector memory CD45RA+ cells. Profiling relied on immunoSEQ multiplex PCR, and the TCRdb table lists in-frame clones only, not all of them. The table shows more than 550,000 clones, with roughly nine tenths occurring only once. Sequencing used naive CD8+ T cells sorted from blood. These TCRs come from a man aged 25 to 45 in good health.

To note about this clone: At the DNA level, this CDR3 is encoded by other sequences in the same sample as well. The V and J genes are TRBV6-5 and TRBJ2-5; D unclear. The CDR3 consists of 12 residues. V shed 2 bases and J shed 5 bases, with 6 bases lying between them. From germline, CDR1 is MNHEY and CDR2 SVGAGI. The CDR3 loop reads CASSYQGETQYF. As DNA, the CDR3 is TGTGCCAGCAGTTACCAAGGGGAGACCCAGTACTTC.

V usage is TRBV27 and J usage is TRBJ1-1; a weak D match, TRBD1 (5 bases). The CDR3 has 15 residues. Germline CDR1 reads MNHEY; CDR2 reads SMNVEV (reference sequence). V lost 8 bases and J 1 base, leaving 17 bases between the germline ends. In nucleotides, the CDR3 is TGTGCCAGCTCGGCGGGGGGGGTCTGGAACACTGAAGCTTTCTTT. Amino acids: CASSAGGVWNTEAFF.

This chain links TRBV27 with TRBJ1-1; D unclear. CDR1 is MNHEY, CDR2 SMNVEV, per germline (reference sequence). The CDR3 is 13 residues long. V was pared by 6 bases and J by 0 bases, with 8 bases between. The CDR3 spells CASSLNLNTEAFF. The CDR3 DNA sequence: TGTGCCAGCAGCCTCAACTTGAACACTGAAGCTTTCTTT.

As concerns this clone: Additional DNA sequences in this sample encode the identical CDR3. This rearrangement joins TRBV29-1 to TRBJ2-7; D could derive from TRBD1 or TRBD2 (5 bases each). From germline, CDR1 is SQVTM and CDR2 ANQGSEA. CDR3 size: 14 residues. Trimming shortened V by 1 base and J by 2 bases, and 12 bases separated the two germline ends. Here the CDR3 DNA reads TGCAGCGTTGAAGGGGACGGAGAGACCTACGAGCAGTACTTC. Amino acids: CSVEGDGETYEQYF.

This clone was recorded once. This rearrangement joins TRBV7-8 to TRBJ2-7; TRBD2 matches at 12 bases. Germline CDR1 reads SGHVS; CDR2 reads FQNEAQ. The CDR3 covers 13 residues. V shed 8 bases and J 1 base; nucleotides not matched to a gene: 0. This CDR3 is CASGTSGSYEQYF. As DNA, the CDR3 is TGTGCCAGCGGGACTAGCGGGTCCTACGAGCAGTACTTC.

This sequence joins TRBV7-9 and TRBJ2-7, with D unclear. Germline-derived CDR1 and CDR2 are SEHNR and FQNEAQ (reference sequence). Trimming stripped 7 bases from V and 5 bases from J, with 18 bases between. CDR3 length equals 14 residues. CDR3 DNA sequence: TGTGCCAGCAAATCTGCAGGATCGCCAGACGAGCAGTACTTC. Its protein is CASKSAGSPDEQYF.

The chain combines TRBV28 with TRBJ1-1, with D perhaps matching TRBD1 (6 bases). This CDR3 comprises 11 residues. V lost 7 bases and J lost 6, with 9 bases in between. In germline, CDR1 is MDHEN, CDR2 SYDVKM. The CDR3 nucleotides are TGTGCCAGCAAACAGGGTTCTGAAGCTTTCTTT. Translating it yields CASKQGSEAFF.

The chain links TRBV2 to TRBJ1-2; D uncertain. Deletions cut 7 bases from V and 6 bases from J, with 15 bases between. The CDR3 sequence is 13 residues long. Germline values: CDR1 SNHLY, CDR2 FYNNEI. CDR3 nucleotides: TGTGCCAGCACATCGACCAAGCAACATGGCTACACCTTC. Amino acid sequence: CASTSTKQHGYTF.

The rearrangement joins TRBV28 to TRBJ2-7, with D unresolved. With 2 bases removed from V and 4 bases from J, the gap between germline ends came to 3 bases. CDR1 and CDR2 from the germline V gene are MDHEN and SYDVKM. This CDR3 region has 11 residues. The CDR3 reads CASSLMYEQYF. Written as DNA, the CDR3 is TGTGCCAGCAGTTTAATGTACGAGCAGTACTTC.

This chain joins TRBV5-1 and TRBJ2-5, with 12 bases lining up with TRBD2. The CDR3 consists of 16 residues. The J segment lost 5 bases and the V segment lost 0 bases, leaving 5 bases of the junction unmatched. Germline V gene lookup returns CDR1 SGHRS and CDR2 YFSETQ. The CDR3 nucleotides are TGCGCCAGCAGCTTGGGACTAGCGGGAGTGTGGGAGACCCAGTACTTC. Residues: CASSLGLAGVWETQYF. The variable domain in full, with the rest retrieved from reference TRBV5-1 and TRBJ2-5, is KAGVTQTPRYLIKTRGQQVTLSCSPISGHRSVSWYQQTPGQGLQFLFEYFSETQRNKGNFPGRFSGRQFSNSRSEMNVSTLELGDSALYLCASSLGLAGVWETQYFGPGTRLLVL.

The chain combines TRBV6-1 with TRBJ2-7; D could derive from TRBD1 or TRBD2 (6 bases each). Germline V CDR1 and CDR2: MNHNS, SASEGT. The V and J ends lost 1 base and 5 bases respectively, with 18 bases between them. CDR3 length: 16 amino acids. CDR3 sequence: CASSEEGGRYWDEQYF. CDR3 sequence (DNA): TGTGCCAGCAGTGAAGAGGGGGGAAGGTACTGGGACGAGCAGTACTTC.

The CDR3: CASSLVGASEQYF. Here the CDR3 DNA reads TGTGCCAGCAGTTTGGTAGGGGCAAGCGAGCAGTACTTC. J is TRBJ2-7 and V is TRBV28; D may be TRBD1 (5 bases). The CDR3 has 13 residues. Germline CDR1 MDHEN, CDR2 SYDVKM. Trimming pared 3 bases from V and 6 bases from J, leaving 12 bases between.

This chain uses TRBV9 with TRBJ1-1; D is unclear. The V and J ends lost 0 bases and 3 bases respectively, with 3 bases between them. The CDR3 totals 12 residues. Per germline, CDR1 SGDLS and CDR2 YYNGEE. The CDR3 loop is CASSVGDTEAFF. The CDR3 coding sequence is TGTGCCAGCAGCGTAGGGGACACTGAAGCTTTCTTT.

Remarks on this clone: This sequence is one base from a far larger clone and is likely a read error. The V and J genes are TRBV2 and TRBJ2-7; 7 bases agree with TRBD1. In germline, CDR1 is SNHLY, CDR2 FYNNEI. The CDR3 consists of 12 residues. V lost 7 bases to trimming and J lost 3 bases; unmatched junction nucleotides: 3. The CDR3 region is CASTGTDYEQYF. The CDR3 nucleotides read TGTGCCAGCACTGGGACAGACTACGAGCAGTACTTC. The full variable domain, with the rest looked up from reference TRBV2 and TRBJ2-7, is EPEVTQTPSHQVTQMGQEVILRCVPISNHLYFYWYRQILGQKVEFLVSFYNNEISEKSEIFDDQFSVERPDGSNFTLKIRSTKLEDSAMYFCASTGTDYEQYFGPGTRLTVT.

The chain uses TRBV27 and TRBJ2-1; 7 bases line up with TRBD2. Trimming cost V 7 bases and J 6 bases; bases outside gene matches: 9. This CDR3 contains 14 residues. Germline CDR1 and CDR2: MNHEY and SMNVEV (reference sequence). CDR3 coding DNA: TGTGCCAGCATGATTGCTAGCGGAATCAATGAGCAGTTCTTC. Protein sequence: CASMIASGINEQFF.

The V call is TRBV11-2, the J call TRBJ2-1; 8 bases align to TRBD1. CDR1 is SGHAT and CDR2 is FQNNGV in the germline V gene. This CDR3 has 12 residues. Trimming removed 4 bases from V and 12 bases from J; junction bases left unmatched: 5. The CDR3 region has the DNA TGTGCCAGCAGCTCAACCGGGACAGGGCAGTTCTTC. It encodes CASSSTGTGQFF.

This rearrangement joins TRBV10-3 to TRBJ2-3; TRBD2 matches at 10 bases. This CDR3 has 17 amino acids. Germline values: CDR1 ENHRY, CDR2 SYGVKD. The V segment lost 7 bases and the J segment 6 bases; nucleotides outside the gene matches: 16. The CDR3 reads CAIMPTSGISGRDTQYF. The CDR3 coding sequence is TGTGCCATCATGCCCACTAGCGGGATCTCCGGGCGGGATACGCAGTATTTT.

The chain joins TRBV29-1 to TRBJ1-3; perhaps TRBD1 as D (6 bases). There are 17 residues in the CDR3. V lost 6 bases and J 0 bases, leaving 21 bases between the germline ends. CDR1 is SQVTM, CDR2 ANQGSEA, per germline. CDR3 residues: CSVQGALSQLSGNTIYF. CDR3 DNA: TGCAGCGTACAGGGCGCCCTTTCCCAACTCTCTGGAAACACCATATATTTT.

The CDR3 DNA reads as TGCGCCAGCAGCCAAGATTCCGGTGCGGGGCGGGCCTACGAGCAGTACTTC. Its translation: CASSQDSGAGRAYEQYF. The V gene is TRBV4-1, the J gene TRBJ2-7; D perhaps matches TRBD2 (6 bases). Deletions cut 0 bases from V and 2 bases from J, with 17 bases between. This CDR3 comprises 17 residues. Germline CDR1 reads MGHRA; CDR2 reads YSYEKL.

CDR3 in amino acids: CASSFYTYNEQFF. For the CDR3, the DNA is TGTGCCAGCAGCTTCTACACCTACAATGAGCAGTTCTTC. The rearrangement links TRBV11-2 to TRBJ2-1, with D hard to call. This CDR3 is built from 13 residues. V gave up 3 bases and J gave up 2 bases, with 5 bases separating them. Looked up from germline, CDR1 is SGHAT and CDR2 is FQNNGV.

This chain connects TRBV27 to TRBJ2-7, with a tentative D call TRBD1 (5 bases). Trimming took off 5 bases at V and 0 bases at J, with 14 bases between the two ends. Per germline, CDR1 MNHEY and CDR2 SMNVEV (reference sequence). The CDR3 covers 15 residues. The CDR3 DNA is TGTGCCAGCAGTCCCGGACACCAGCCCTCCTACGAGCAGTACTTC. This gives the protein CASSPGHQPSYEQYF.

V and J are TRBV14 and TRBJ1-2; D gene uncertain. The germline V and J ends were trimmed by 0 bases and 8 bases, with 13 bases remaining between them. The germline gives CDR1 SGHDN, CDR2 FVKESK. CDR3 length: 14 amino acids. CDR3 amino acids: CASSQDGPGGGYTF. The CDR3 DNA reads TGTGCCAGCAGCCAAGACGGTCCCGGAGGGGGCTACACCTTC.

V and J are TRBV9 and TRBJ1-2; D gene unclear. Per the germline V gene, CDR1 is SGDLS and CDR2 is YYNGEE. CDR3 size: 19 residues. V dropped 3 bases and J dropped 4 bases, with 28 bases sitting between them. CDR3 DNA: TGTGCCAGCAGCGCCCAATCGGACGTAGGGATGGAGGGTATCTATGGCTACACCTTC. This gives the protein CASSAQSDVGMEGIYGYTF.

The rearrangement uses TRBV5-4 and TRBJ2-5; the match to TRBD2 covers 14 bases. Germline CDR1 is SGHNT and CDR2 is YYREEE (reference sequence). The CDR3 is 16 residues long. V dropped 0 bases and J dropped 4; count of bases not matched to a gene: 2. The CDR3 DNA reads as TGTGCCAGCAGCTTGGAGACTAGCGGGAGGGGAGAGACCCAGTACTTC. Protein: CASSLETSGRGETQYF.

CDR3 sequence reads: CASSSSQGARVGELFF. The CDR3, as DNA: TGTGCCAGCAGCTCTTCTCAAGGAGCTCGTGTCGGGGAGCTGTTTTTT. The rearrangement uses TRBV9 and TRBJ2-2; no clear D. Trimming removed 4 bases at V and 7 bases at J, with 20 bases between. CDR1 is SGDLS and CDR2 is YYNGEE in the germline V gene. The CDR3 is 16 amino acids.

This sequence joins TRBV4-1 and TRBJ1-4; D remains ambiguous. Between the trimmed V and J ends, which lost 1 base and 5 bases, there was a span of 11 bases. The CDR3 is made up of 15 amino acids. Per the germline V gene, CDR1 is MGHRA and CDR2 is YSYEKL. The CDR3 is CASSQGVQSNEKLFF. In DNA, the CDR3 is TGCGCCAGCAGCCAAGGGGTACAGTCGAATGAAAAACTGTTTTTT.

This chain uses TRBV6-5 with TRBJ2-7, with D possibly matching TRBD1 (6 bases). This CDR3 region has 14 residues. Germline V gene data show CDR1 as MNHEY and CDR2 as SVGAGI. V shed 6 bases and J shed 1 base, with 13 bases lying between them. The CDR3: CASRKTGLSYEQYF. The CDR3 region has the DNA TGTGCCAGCAGGAAAACAGGGTTATCCTACGAGCAGTACTTC.

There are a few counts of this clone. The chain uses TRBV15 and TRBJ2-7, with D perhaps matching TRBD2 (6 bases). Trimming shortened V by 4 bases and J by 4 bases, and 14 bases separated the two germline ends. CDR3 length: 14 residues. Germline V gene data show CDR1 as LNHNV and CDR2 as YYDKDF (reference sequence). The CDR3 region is CATSTPGLGYEQYF. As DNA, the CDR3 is TGTGCCACCAGCACCCCGGGACTGGGATACGAGCAGTACTTC.

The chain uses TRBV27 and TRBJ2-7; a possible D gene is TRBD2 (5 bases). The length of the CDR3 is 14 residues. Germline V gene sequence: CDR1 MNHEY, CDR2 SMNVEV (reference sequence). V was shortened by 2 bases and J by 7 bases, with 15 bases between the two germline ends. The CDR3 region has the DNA TGTGCCAGCAGTTTAATCGGAGCAACGGGGGAGCAGTACTTC. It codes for CASSLIGATGEQYF.

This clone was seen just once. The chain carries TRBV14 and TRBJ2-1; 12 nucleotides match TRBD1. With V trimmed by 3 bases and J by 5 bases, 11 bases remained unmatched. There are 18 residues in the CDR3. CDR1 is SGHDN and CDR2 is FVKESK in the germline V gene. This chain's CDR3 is CASSHPGQGAVRDNEQFF. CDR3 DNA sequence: TGTGCCAGCAGCCACCCGGGACAGGGGGCAGTAAGGGACAATGAGCAGTTCTTC.

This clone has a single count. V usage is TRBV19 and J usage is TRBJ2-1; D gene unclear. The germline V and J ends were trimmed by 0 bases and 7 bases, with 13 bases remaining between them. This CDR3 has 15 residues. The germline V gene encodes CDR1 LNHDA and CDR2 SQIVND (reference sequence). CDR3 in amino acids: CASSIDLNGRNEQFF. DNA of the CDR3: TGTGCCAGTAGTATAGATCTAAATGGCAGGAATGAGCAGTTCTTC.